A single sample gave rise to the 15 T cell receptor beta chains below, sequenced in a study of cytomegalovirus exposure and HLA in healthy donors. The PCR made use of 60 Vbeta and 13 Jbeta primers. Profiling relied on immunoSEQ multiplex PCR, and the TCRdb table lists in-frame clones only, not all of them. Here the sample spans about 150,000 clones, 80% being singletons. Material for sequencing was PBMCs. These receptors came from a male donor in good health and CMV-seropositive.

With regard to this clone: At one end the junction does not follow the germline gene, possibly because of a read error. The genes are TRBV11-2 and TRBJ2-1; D gene unclear. The CDR3 extends over 14 amino acids. Germline V lookup: CDR1 SGHAT, CDR2 FQNNGV. CDR3 sequence reads: CAGSLEPRSNEQFF. DNA for the CDR3: TGTGCCGGCAGCTTAGAACCCAGGTCCAATGAGCAGTTCTTC.

The CDR3 DNA sequence: TGTGCCAGCAGCTTAGGACGGGGAACCTACAATGAGCAGTTCTTC. It yields the protein CASSLGRGTYNEQFF. V gene TRBV11-3 combines with J gene TRBJ2-1, with D possibly TRBD2 on 5 matching bases. The CDR3 length is 15 residues. The V end was cut by 1 base, the J end by 2 bases, with 9 bases between. Germline lookup yields CDR1 SGHNT and CDR2 YENEEA.

The chain links TRBV5-1 to TRBJ1-2; 8 bases are a match to TRBD1. The CDR3 runs 13 residues. CDR1 and CDR2 (germline): SGHRS, YFSETQ. With V trimmed by 2 bases and J by 8 bases, 5 bases remained unmatched. CDR3 sequence (DNA): TGCGCCAGCAGCTTTGACAGGGGCCTAGGCTACACCTTC. Encoded protein: CASSFDRGLGYTF.

The CDR3 DNA follows: TGTGCCAGCAGTTTATACAGAGGGGGTCATAGCAATCAGCCCCAGCATTTT. Residues: CASSLYRGGHSNQPQHF. The chain links TRBV28 to TRBJ1-5; possible D gene TRBD1, 6 bases. Per the germline V gene, CDR1 is MDHEN and CDR2 is SYDVKM. Trimming took 1 base from V and 0 from J, leaving 13 bases between them. CDR3 length: 17 amino acids.

This clone has only one observation. The chain couples TRBV7-8 to TRBJ1-1; D may be TRBD1 (6 bases). Trimming pared 5 bases from V and 9 bases from J, leaving 16 bases between. Germline V gene data show CDR1 as SGHVS and CDR2 as FQNEAQ. The length of the CDR3 is 13 residues. The CDR3 region is CASSPENRVKAFF. In DNA, the CDR3 is TGTGCCAGCAGCCCCGAAAACAGGGTCAAAGCTTTCTTT.

This clone was found once. The chain recombines TRBV16 with TRBJ2-5, with D possibly matching TRBD1 (6 bases). V lost 2 bases and J lost 3, with 10 bases in between. The CDR3 is 14 residues long. Germline assignment: CDR1 KGHSY and CDR2 FQNENV. The CDR3 loop is CASSQMQGKETQYF. CDR3 DNA: TGTGCCAGCAGCCAAATGCAGGGGAAAGAGACCCAGTACTTC.

In this sample, this clone turned up once. The V and J genes are TRBV5-1 and TRBJ2-5; D is possibly TRBD1 (6 bases). Germline lookup yields CDR1 SGHRS and CDR2 YFSETQ. This CDR3 spans 14 amino acids. V lost 0 bases to trimming and J lost 5 bases, with 11 bases between them. The CDR3 region is CASSLVGAGETQYF. CDR3 DNA: TGCGCCAGCAGCTTGGTGGGGGCTGGGGAGACCCAGTACTTC.

The chain combines TRBV27 with TRBJ1-5; 11 bases agree with TRBD1. The germline V gene has CDR1 MNHEY and CDR2 SMNVEV (reference sequence). The CDR3 has 16 residues. J lost 4 bases, V lost 5 bases, and 7 bases had no gene match. In DNA form, the CDR3 reads TGTGCCAGCAGTCCCGGGACAGGGGGTTTTAATCAGCCCCAGCATTTT. It specifies CASSPGTGGFNQPQHF.

In its sample, this clone was seen a few times. The same CDR3 can be traced to other DNA sequences in this sample. The CDR3 region has the DNA TGTGCCAGCTCACCGTCGGACGAGCAGTACTTC. Protein product: CASSPSDEQYF. The chain couples TRBV18 to TRBJ2-7; D uncertain. V shed 3 bases and J shed 5 bases, with 5 bases lying between them. CDR1 KGHSH and CDR2 LQKENI come from the germline V gene. The CDR3 totals 11 residues.

The rearrangement links TRBV30 to TRBJ1-1, with a possible D match to TRBD1 (6 bases). V was shortened by 5 bases and J by 1 base, with 11 bases between the two germline ends. The CDR3 extends over 13 amino acids. Per the germline V gene, CDR1 is GTSNPN and CDR2 is SVGIG (reference sequence). The CDR3 reads CAWDRRSNTEAFF. The CDR3 nucleotides read TGTGCCTGGGACAGGAGATCGAACACTGAAGCTTTCTTT.

The chain recombines TRBV7-9 with TRBJ2-5, with TRBD1 matching 9 bases. Gene TRBJ2-7 matches the end of the DNA better, so the J call may be wrong. The CDR3 totals 17 residues. Germline V gene sequence: CDR1 SEHNR, CDR2 FQNEAQ (reference sequence). CDR3: CASSLFDGTGRWYEQYF. CDR3 sequence (DNA): TGTGCCAGCAGCTTATTTGACGGGACAGGGAGGTGGTACGAGCAGTACTTC.

As regards this clone: Other DNA sequences in this specimen translate into the identical CDR3. The genes are TRBV9 and TRBJ1-1; possible D gene TRBD1, 5 bases. The CDR3 length is 13 residues. Germline lookup yields CDR1 SGDLS and CDR2 YYNGEE. V gave up 4 bases and J gave up 5 bases, with 12 bases separating them. CDR3 sequence: CASSLGGGTEAFF. CDR3 DNA: TGTGCCAGCAGCCTCGGGGGAGGAACTGAAGCTTTCTTT.

V is TRBV30 and J is TRBJ1-1; D ambiguous. This CDR3 is built from 11 residues. Germline V lookup: CDR1 GTSNPN, CDR2 SVGIG (reference sequence). Trimming removed 0 bases from V and 7 bases from J, with 6 bases in between. The CDR3: CAWSVRSEAFF. The CDR3, as DNA: TGTGCCTGGAGTGTACGGAGTGAAGCTTTCTTT.

J is TRBJ2-5 and V is TRBV9; no definite D call. The V end was cut by 4 bases, the J end by 0 bases, with 7 bases between. Germline CDR1 SGDLS, CDR2 YYNGEE. The CDR3 covers 13 residues. This chain's CDR3 is CASSRADQETQYF. CDR3 sequence (DNA): TGTGCCAGCAGCCGAGCCGACCAAGAGACCCAGTACTTC.

Concerning this clone: The junction departs from germline at one end; a sequencing error may be responsible. J is TRBJ2-7 and V is TRBV14, with a possible D match to TRBD2 (5 bases). Germline CDR1 reads SGHDN; CDR2 reads FVKESK. The CDR3 contains 14 residues. The CDR3 here is CASSKDTGKYEQYF. The CDR3 DNA reads as TGTGCCAGCAGCAAAGACACGGGGAAGTACGAGCAGTACTTC.